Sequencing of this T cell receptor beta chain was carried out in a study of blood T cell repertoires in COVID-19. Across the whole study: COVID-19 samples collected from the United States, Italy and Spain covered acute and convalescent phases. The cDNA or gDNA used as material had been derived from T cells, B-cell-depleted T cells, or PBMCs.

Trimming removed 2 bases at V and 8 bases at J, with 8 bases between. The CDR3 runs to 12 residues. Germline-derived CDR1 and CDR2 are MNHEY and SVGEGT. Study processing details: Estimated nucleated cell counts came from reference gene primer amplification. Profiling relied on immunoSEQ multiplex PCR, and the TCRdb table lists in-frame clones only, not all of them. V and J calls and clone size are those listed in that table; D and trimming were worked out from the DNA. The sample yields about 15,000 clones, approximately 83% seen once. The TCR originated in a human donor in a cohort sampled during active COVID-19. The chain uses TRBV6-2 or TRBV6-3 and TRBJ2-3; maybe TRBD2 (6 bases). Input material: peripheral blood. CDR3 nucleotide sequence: TGTGCCAGCAGTTACCCCGGGGGTACGCAGTATTTT. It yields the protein CASSYPGGTQYF.